The 5 T cell receptor beta chains reported below all come from one sample, sequenced in a study of technical replicates of blood from a few donors. Assay: immunoSEQ multiplex PCR; the TCRdb copy retains only in-frame clones and omits some. The repertoire has about 94,000 clones, approximately 94% of them found once; the top ten carry around 0.24%. Sequencing input: T cells isolated from PBMCs. The receptors shown here come from a human donor in good health.

This chain's CDR3 is CAWDVARGNIQYF. CDR3 DNA sequence: TGTGCCTGGGATGTAGCACGCGGGAACATTCAGTACTTC. The J gene is TRBJ2-4, the V gene TRBV30; D might be TRBD2 (5 bases). This CDR3 has 13 residues. Trimming removed 5 bases at V and 7 bases at J, with 15 bases between. CDR1 is GTSNPN, CDR2 SVGIG, per germline (reference sequence).

The chain couples TRBV7-9 to TRBJ1-2; D is perhaps TRBD1 (5 bases). CDR1 and CDR2 (germline): SEHNR, FQNEAQ (reference sequence). The CDR3 is 15 amino acids. Trimming took off 1 base at V and 2 bases at J, with 11 bases between the two ends. The CDR3 sequence: CASSLGGRANYGYTF. The CDR3 coding sequence is TGTGCCAGCAGCTTAGGCGGCAGGGCGAACTATGGCTACACCTTC.

The V call is TRBV6-4, the J call TRBJ2-7; D possibly corresponds to TRBD2 (6 bases). From germline, CDR1 is MRHNA and CDR2 SNTAGT. The V end lost 0 bases, the J end lost 3 bases, and 15 bases lay between the germline ends. This CDR3 spans 16 amino acids. The CDR3 nucleotides are TGTGCCAGCAGTGACTCGAGGAGGGTAAGTGACTACGAGCAGTACTTC. It is translated as CASSDSRRVSDYEQYF.

The CDR3 region is CASRDYNSPLHF. The DNA for the CDR3 is TGTGCCAGCCGGGACTATAATTCACCCCTCCACTTT. J is TRBJ1-6 and V is TRBV19; D call uncertain. The V gene lost 9 bases and the J gene lost 3 bases, with 6 bases spanning the gap. The length of the CDR3 is 12 residues. Looked up from germline, CDR1 is LNHDA and CDR2 is SQIVND (reference sequence).

This chain links TRBV19 with TRBJ2-7; D is unresolved. V was pared by 5 bases and J by 6 bases, with 8 bases between. Germline lookup yields CDR1 LNHDA and CDR2 SQIVND (reference sequence). The CDR3 totals 11 residues. The CDR3 DNA sequence: TGTGCCAGTAGTGACCGGGTCGAGCAGTACTTC. It translates to CASSDRVEQYF.